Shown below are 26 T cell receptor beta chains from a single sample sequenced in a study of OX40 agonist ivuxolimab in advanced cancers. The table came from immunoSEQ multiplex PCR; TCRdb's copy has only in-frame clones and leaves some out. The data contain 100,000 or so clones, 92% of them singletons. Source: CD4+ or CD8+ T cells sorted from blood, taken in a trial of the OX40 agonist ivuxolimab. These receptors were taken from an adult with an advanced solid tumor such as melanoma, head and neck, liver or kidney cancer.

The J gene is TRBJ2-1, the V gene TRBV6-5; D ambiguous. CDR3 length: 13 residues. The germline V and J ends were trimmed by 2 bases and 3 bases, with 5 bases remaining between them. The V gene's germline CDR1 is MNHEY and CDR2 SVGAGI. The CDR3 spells CASSYGLYNEQFF. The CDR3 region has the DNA TGTGCCAGCAGTTACGGGCTCTACAATGAGCAGTTCTTC.

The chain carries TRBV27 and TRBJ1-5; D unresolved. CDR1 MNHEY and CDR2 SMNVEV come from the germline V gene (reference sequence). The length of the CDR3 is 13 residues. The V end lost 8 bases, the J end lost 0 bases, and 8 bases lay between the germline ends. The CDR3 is CASQENSNQPQHF. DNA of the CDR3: TGTGCCAGCCAGGAAAATAGCAATCAGCCCCAGCATTTT.

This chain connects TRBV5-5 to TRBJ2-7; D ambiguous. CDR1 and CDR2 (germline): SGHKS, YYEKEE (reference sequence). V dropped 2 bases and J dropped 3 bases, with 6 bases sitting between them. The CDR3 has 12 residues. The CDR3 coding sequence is TGTGCCAGCAGCTTTACAGACTACGAGCAGTACTTC. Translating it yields CASSFTDYEQYF. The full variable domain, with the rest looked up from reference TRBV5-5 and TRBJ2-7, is DAGVTQSPTHLIKTRGQQVTLRCSPISGHKSVSWYQQVLGQGPQFIFQYYEKEERGRGNFPDRFSARQFPNYSSELNVNALLLGDSALYLCASSFTDYEQYFGPGTRLTVT.

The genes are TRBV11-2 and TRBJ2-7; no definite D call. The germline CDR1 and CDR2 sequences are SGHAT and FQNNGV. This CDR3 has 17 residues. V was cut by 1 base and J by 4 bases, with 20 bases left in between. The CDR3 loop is CASSLGVGFPFAYEQYF. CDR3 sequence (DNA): TGTGCCAGCAGCTTAGGCGTGGGTTTCCCCTTTGCTTACGAGCAGTACTTC.

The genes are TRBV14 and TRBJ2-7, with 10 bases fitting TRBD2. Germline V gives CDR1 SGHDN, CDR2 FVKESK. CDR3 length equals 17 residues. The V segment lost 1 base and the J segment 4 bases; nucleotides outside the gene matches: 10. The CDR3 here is CASSQVRKREGVYEQYF. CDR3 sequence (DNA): TGTGCCAGCAGCCAAGTAAGAAAGCGGGAGGGCGTTTACGAGCAGTACTTC. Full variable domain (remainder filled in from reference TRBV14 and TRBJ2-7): EAGVTQFPSHSVIEKGQTVTLRCDPISGHDNLYWYRRVMGKEIKFLLHFVKESKQDESGMPNNRFLAERTGGTYSTLKVQPAELEDSGVYFCASSQVRKREGVYEQYFGPGTRLTVT.

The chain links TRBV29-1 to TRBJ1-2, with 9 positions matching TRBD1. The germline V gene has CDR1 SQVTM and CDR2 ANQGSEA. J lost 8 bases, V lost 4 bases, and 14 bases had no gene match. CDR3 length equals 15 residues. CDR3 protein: CSVGGQGFPREGYTF. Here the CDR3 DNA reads TGCAGCGTTGGGGGACAGGGATTTCCTCGAGAGGGCTACACCTTC.

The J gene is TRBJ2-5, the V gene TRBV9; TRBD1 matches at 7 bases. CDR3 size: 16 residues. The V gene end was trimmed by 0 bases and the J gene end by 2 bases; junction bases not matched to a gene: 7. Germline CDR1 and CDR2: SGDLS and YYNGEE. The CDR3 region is CASSVGRGRGQETQYF. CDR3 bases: TGTGCCAGCAGCGTAGGTAGGGGCAGGGGGCAAGAGACCCAGTACTTC.

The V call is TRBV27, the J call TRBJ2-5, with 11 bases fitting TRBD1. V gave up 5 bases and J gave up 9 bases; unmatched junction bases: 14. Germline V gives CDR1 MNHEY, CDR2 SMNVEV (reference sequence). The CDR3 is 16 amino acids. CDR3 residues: CASSLSSGTGGVPQYF. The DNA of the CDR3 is TGTGCCAGCAGTCTCTCATCCGGGACAGGGGGGGTCCCCCAGTACTTC.

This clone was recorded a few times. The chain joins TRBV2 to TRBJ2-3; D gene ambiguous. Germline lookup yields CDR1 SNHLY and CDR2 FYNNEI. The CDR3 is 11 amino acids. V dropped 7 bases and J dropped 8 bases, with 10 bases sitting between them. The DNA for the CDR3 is TGTGCCAGCATATTGGGTGGTACGCAGTATTTT. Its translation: CASILGGTQYF.

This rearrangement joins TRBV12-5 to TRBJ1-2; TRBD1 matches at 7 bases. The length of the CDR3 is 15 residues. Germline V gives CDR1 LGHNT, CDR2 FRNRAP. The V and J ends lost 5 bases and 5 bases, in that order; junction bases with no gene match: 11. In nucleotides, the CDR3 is TGTGCTAGTGGTCCCTCCGGCCCACAGGGGTATGGCTACACCTTC. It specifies CASGPSGPQGYGYTF.

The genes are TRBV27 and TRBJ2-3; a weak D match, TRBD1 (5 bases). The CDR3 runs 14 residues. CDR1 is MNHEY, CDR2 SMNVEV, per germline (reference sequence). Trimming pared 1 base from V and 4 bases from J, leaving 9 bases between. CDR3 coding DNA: TGTGCCAGCAGTTTATTCTGGGGCGCAGATACGCAGTATTTT. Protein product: CASSLFWGADTQYF.

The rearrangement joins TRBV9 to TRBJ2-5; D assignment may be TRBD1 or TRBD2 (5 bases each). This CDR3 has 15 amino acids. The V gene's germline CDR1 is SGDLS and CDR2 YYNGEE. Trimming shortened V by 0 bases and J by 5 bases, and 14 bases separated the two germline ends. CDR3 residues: CASSVAGTDIETQYF. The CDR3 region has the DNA TGTGCCAGCAGCGTAGCTGGGACCGACATCGAGACCCAGTACTTC.

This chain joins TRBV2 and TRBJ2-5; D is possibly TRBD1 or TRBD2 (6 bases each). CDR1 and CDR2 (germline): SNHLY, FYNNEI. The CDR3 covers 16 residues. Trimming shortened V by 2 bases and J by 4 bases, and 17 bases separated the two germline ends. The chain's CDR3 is CASSEWIRGRGETQYF. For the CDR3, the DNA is TGTGCCAGCAGTGAATGGATTCGGGGGCGGGGAGAGACCCAGTACTTC.

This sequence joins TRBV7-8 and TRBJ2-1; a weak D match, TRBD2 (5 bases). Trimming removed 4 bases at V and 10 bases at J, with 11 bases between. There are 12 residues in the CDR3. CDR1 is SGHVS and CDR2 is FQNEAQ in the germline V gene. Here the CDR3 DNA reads TGTGCCAGCAGCTCGATGAGGGTAGAGCAGTTCTTC. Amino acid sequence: CASSSMRVEQFF.

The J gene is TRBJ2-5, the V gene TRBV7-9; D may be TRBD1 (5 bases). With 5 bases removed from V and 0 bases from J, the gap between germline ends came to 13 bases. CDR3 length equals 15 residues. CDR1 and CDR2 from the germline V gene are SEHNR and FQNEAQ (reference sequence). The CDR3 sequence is CASSPEQEYQETQYF. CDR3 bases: TGTGCCAGCAGCCCCGAACAGGAGTACCAAGAGACCCAGTACTTC.

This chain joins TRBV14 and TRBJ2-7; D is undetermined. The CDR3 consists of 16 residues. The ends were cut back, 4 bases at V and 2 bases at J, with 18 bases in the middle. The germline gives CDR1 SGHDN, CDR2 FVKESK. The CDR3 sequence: CASSPTPGNPPYEQYF. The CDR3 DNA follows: TGTGCCAGCAGCCCCACCCCCGGTAATCCCCCCTACGAGCAGTACTTC.

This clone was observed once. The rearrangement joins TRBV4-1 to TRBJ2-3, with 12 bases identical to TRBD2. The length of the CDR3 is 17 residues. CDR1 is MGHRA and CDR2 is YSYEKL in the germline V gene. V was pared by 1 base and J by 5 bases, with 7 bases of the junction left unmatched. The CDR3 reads CASSQAGLAGRVDTQYF. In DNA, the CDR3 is TGCGCCAGCAGCCAAGCCGGACTAGCGGGGAGGGTAGATACGCAGTATTTT.

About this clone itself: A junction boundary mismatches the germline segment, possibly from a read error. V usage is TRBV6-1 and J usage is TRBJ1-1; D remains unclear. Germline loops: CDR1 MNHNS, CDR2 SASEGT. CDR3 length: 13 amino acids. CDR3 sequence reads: CASREGANTEAFF. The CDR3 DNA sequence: TGTGCCAGCAGAGAAGGAGCGAACACTGAAGCTTTCTTT.

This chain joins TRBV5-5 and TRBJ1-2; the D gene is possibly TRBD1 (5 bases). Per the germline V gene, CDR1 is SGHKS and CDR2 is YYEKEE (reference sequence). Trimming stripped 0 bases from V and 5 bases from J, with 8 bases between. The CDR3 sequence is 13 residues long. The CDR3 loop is CASSLGREYGYTF. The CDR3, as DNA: TGTGCCAGCAGCTTGGGCAGGGAGTATGGCTACACCTTC.

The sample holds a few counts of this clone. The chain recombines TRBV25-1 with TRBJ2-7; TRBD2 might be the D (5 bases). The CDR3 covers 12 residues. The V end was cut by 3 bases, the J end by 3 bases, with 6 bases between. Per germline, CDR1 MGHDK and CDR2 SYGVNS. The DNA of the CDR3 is TGTGCCAGCAGTGATGGGAGCTACGAGCAGTACTTC. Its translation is CASSDGSYEQYF.

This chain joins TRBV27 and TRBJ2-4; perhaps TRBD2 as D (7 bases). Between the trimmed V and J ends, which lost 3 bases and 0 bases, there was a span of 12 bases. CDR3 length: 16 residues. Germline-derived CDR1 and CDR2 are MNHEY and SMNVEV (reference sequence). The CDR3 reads CASSLGGGLAKNIQYF. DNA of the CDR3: TGTGCCAGCAGTTTGGGAGGGGGGCTAGCCAAAAACATTCAGTACTTC.

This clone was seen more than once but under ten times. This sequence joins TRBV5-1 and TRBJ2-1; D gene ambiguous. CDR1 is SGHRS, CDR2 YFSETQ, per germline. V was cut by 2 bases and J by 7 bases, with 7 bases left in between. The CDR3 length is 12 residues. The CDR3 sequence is CASSFEDNEQFF. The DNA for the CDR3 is TGCGCCAGCAGCTTTGAAGATAATGAGCAGTTCTTC.

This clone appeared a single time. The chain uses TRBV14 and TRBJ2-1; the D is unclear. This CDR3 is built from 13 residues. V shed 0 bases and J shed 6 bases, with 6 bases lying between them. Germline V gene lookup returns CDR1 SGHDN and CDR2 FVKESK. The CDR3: CASSQELPNEQFF. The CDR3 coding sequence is TGTGCCAGCAGCCAAGAACTACCCAATGAGCAGTTCTTC. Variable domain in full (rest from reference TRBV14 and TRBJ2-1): EAGVTQFPSHSVIEKGQTVTLRCDPISGHDNLYWYRRVMGKEIKFLLHFVKESKQDESGMPNNRFLAERTGGTYSTLKVQPAELEDSGVYFCASSQELPNEQFFGPGTRLTVL.

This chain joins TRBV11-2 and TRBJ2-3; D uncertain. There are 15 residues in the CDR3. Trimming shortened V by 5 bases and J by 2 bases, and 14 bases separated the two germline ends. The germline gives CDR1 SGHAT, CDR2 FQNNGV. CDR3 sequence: CASSLIDPYTDTQYF. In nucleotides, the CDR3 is TGTGCCAGCAGCCTAATAGACCCTTACACAGATACGCAGTATTTT.

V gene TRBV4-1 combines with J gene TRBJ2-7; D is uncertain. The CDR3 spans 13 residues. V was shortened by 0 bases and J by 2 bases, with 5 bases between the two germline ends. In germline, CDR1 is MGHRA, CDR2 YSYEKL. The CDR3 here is CASSQDVAYEQYF. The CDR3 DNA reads TGCGCCAGCAGCCAAGACGTGGCCTACGAGCAGTACTTC.

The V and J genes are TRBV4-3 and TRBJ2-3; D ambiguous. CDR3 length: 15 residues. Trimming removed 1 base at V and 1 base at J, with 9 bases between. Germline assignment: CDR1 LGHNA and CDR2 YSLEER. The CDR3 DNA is TGCGCCAGCAGCCAAGTAAGCTGGGGCACAGATACGCAGTATTTT. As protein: CASSQVSWGTDTQYF.